Shown below are 31 T cell receptor beta chains from a single sample sequenced in a study of chemoradiotherapy in HPV16-positive cancers. Sequencing was performed with immunoSEQ multiplex PCR; in TCRdb, only in-frame clones are kept and a portion is missing. The sample has under 15,000 clones, about 88% seen once. The specimen was blood, collected from a patient who underwent chemoradiotherapy. These receptors originate from a human donor with HPV-associated anogenital cancer.

V usage is TRBV2 and J usage is TRBJ2-7, with D perhaps assigned TRBD1 or TRBD2 (6 bases each). V was trimmed by 0 bases and J by 0 bases, leaving 12 bases between them. The CDR3 has 16 amino acids. CDR1 is SNHLY, CDR2 FYNNEI, per germline. The CDR3 DNA sequence: TGTGCCAGCAGTGAAGCCGGGGGCTATATCTCCTACGAGCAGTACGTC. It codes for CASSEAGGYISYEQYV.

The chain has TRBV28 and TRBJ1-2; D possibly corresponds to TRBD1 (5 bases). Germline V gene sequence: CDR1 MDHEN, CDR2 SYDVKM. V lost 7 bases and J lost 2, with 8 bases in between. The CDR3 length is 12 residues. The CDR3 reads CASNSGNYGYTF. In DNA form, the CDR3 reads TGTGCCAGCAATTCAGGGAACTATGGCTACACCTTC.

The V and J genes are TRBV2 and TRBJ1-2, with D uncertain. Between the trimmed V and J ends, which lost 6 bases and 1 base, there was a span of 9 bases. Germline V gene sequence: CDR1 SNHLY, CDR2 FYNNEI. The CDR3 runs to 13 residues. The CDR3 DNA reads TGTGCCAGCAGCGCATCAATTAACTATGGCTACACCTTC. Its protein is CASSASINYGYTF.

This clone has a handful of counts. J is TRBJ2-2 and V is TRBV6-6; 8 bases line up with TRBD1. The V segment lost 2 bases and the J segment 4 bases; nucleotides outside the gene matches: 0. The V gene's germline CDR1 is MNHNY and CDR2 SVGAGI (reference sequence). The CDR3 sequence is 14 residues long. The CDR3 reads CASSYQGATGELFF. CDR3 bases: TGTGCCAGCAGTTACCAGGGGGCCACCGGGGAGCTGTTTTTT.

This chain joins TRBV18 and TRBJ2-7, with D possibly TRBD2 on 6 matching bases. Trimming removed 0 bases from V and 3 bases from J, with 9 bases in between. Germline V gene data show CDR1 as KGHSH and CDR2 as LQKENI. The CDR3 totals 14 residues. CDR3 loop: CASSPPGGSYEQYV. CDR3 bases: TGTGCCAGCTCACCACCGGGGGGAAGCTACGAGCAGTACGTC.

This clone was observed a handful of times. V usage is TRBV7-2 and J usage is TRBJ2-3; D ambiguous. The V gene's germline CDR1 is SGHTA and CDR2 FQGNSA. The CDR3 is 15 amino acids. The V and J ends lost 5 bases and 0 bases respectively, with 12 bases between them. The CDR3, as DNA: TGTGCCAGCAGCGTCTCTCTGGGTAGCACAGATACGCAGTATTTT. It codes for CASSVSLGSTDTQYF.

The chain is built from TRBV5-1 and TRBJ2-1; D might be TRBD2 (6 bases). The CDR3 has 14 residues. The V end lost 1 base, the J end lost 8 bases, and 13 bases lay between the germline ends. Germline V gene sequence: CDR1 SGHRS, CDR2 YFSETQ. CDR3 in DNA: TGCGCCAGCAGCTTGATCTCGCGCGGGGATGAGCAGTTCTTC. Translation gives CASSLISRGDEQFF. Based on the CDR3 plus reference TRBV5-1 and TRBJ2-1, the full variable domain is KAGVTQTPRYLIKTRGQQVTLSCSPISGHRSVSWYQQTPGQGLQFLFEYFSETQRNKGNFPGRFSGRQFSNSRSEMNVSTLELGDSALYLCASSLISRGDEQFFGPGTRLTVL.

The chain is built from TRBV7-2 and TRBJ2-5; weak D call: TRBD1 (5 bases). CDR1 is SGHTA and CDR2 is FQGNSA in the germline V gene. This CDR3 is 14 amino acids long. V lost 1 base, J lost 3 bases, and 9 bases lay in between. Written as DNA, the CDR3 is TGTGCCAGCAGCTTAGGTGACAGTAAAGAGACCCAGTACTTC. Translating it yields CASSLGDSKETQYF.

The rearrangement uses TRBV19 and TRBJ1-4; D is perhaps TRBD1 (6 bases). V was clipped by 9 bases and J by 9 bases, with 17 bases between them. Germline CDR1 reads LNHDA; CDR2 reads SQIVND (reference sequence). This CDR3 is 13 amino acids long. The CDR3, as DNA: TGTGCCAGCAAGCACAGGGAGGTCCAAAAACTGTTTTTT. It encodes CASKHREVQKLFF.

The chain carries TRBV6-5 and TRBJ1-2; no definite D call. CDR1 is MNHEY and CDR2 is SVGAGI in the germline V gene. V was shortened by 3 bases and J by 3 bases, with 8 bases between the two germline ends. The CDR3 is made up of 13 amino acids. The chain's CDR3 is CASSYWEDYGYTF. The CDR3 bases are TGTGCCAGCAGTTATTGGGAGGACTATGGCTACACCTTC.

V is TRBV15 and J is TRBJ2-7; perhaps TRBD1 as D (6 bases). Germline CDR1 and CDR2: LNHNV and YYDKDF (reference sequence). The V end lost 1 base, the J end lost 3 bases, and 16 bases lay between the germline ends. CDR3 length: 16 residues. CDR3 in DNA: TGTGCCACCAGCAGAGGGGCAGGGGACGAGAACTACGAGCAGTACTTC. Protein: CATSRGAGDENYEQYF. The full variable domain, its missing parts supplied by reference TRBV15 and TRBJ2-7, is DAMVIQNPRYQVTQFGKPVTLSCSQTLNHNVMYWYQQKSSQAPKLLFHYYDKDFNNEADTPDNFQSRRPNTSFCFLDIRSPGLGDTAMYLCATSRGAGDENYEQYFGPGTRLTVT.

This chain uses TRBV15 with TRBJ2-3, with TRBD2 as a possible D gene (6 bases). The CDR3 extends over 17 amino acids. The germline V gene has CDR1 LNHNV and CDR2 YYDKDF (reference sequence). V lost 1 base and J lost 1, with 15 bases in between. In DNA, the CDR3 is TGTGCCACCAGCAGAGTTGGAGGGGCTTGGGGCACAGATACGCAGTATTTT. Encoded protein: CATSRVGGAWGTDTQYF.

The J gene is TRBJ1-4, the V gene TRBV2, with D possibly TRBD1 on 6 matching bases. In germline, CDR1 is SNHLY, CDR2 FYNNEI. Trimming pared 5 bases from V and 8 bases from J, leaving 15 bases between. CDR3 length: 14 amino acids. The CDR3 reads CASSYQGQGEKLFF. CDR3 in DNA: TGTGCCAGCAGTTATCAGGGGCAGGGGGAAAAACTGTTTTTT.

The chain couples TRBV7-9 to TRBJ1-1; a possible D gene is TRBD1 (5 bases). Deletions cut 2 bases from V and 8 bases from J, with 9 bases between. This CDR3 is 12 amino acids long. Per germline, CDR1 SEHNR and CDR2 FQNEAQ (reference sequence). The CDR3 loop reads CASSLQGNEAFF. CDR3 in DNA: TGTGCCAGCAGCTTACAGGGAAACGAAGCTTTCTTT.

This clone was recorded only once. J is TRBJ1-2 and V is TRBV11-2; D is unresolved. Looked up from germline, CDR1 is SGHAT and CDR2 is FQNNGV. Trimming pared 5 bases from V and 0 bases from J, leaving 13 bases between. The CDR3 sequence is 15 residues long. The CDR3 DNA reads as TGTGCCAGCAGCGTCAGACTCCTTTCTAACTATGGCTACACCTTC. This sequence encodes CASSVRLLSNYGYTF.

This chain connects TRBV5-1 to TRBJ1-6, with a weak D call TRBD1 (5 bases). CDR1 and CDR2 from the germline V gene are SGHRS and YFSETQ. The CDR3 covers 14 residues. Trimming stripped 4 bases from V and 10 bases from J, with 15 bases between. The CDR3 DNA sequence: TGCGCCAGCAGCCTCCGCGGGGGAGGATCACCCCTCCACTTT. Amino acids: CASSLRGGGSPLHF.

Only a few counts were recorded for this clone. The rearrangement uses TRBV5-1 and TRBJ2-3; D perhaps matches TRBD1 (6 bases). In germline, CDR1 is SGHRS, CDR2 YFSETQ. Trimming cost V 1 base and J 2 bases, with 11 bases left between them. The CDR3 spans 15 residues. This CDR3 reads CASSLIGQTTDTQYF. Here the CDR3 DNA reads TGCGCCAGCAGCTTGATTGGACAGACCACAGATACGCAGTATTTT.

In its sample, this clone was seen once. V and J are TRBV18 and TRBJ2-7; perhaps TRBD1 as D (6 bases). The length of the CDR3 is 12 residues. Trimming took off 3 bases at V and 4 bases at J, with 7 bases between the two ends. Germline V gene data show CDR1 as KGHSH and CDR2 as LQKENI. Here the CDR3 DNA reads TGTGCCAGCTCACCCGACAGGTACGAGCAGTACGTC. This gives the protein CASSPDRYEQYV.

The J gene is TRBJ1-1, the V gene TRBV30, with a weak D call TRBD1 (6 bases). V lost 7 bases and J 0 bases, leaving 9 bases between the germline ends. Germline V lookup: CDR1 GTSNPN, CDR2 SVGIG (reference sequence). The CDR3 consists of 12 residues. CDR3 DNA sequence: TGTGCCTACGGACAGATGAACACTGAAGCTTTCTTT. Its translation: CAYGQMNTEAFF. Variable domain in full (rest from reference TRBV30 and TRBJ1-1): SQTIHQWPATLVQPVGSPLSLECTVEGTSNPNLYWYRQAAGRGLQLLFYSVGIGQISSEVPQNLSASRPQDRQFILSSKKLLLSDSGFYLCAYGQMNTEAFFGQGTRLTVV.

CDR3 sequence (DNA): TGTGCCAGCAGCTTAGCCCCAGTCGGGACCCAGTACTTC. Its translation: CASSLAPVGTQYF. This rearrangement joins TRBV7-8 to TRBJ2-5; D unresolved. The CDR3 sequence is 13 residues long. Germline CDR1 is SGHVS and CDR2 is FQNEAQ. V lost 0 bases and J lost 7, with 9 bases in between.

The chain is built from TRBV2 and TRBJ1-5, with TRBD1 as a possible D gene (6 bases). The CDR3 extends over 15 amino acids. Germline V gene sequence: CDR1 SNHLY, CDR2 FYNNEI. Trimming stripped 3 bases from V and 4 bases from J, with 13 bases between. CDR3 nucleotides: TGTGCCAGCAGTGACACGGGGGGGCGGAATCAGCCCCAGCATTTT. It specifies CASSDTGGRNQPQHF. The variable domain in full, with the rest retrieved from reference TRBV2 and TRBJ1-5, is EPEVTQTPSHQVTQMGQEVILRCVPISNHLYFYWYRQILGQKVEFLVSFYNNEISEKSEIFDDQFSVERPDGSNFTLKIRSTKLEDSAMYFCASSDTGGRNQPQHFGDGTRLSIL.

This clone appeared a single time. V is TRBV30 and J is TRBJ1-2, with TRBD1 matching over 7 bases. CDR1 is GTSNPN, CDR2 SVGIG, per germline (reference sequence). V lost 0 bases and J lost 4; bases outside the gene matches: 8. The CDR3 runs to 15 residues. The CDR3 spells CAWSVGGRGAYGYTF. The DNA for the CDR3 is TGTGCCTGGAGTGTAGGGGGCAGGGGGGCCTATGGCTACACCTTC.

The gene calls are TRBV14 and TRBJ1-4, with D uncertain. CDR1 SGHDN and CDR2 FVKESK come from the germline V gene. The CDR3 sequence is 17 residues long. Trimming pared 1 base from V and 5 bases from J, leaving 17 bases between. CDR3 sequence: CASSQVGIGLSNEKLFF. Written as DNA, the CDR3 is TGTGCCAGCAGCCAAGTGGGAATCGGCCTATCCAATGAAAAACTGTTTTTT.

The CDR3, as DNA: TGTGCCAGCAGTGTACGACAGGGGGGACCCACAGATACGCAGTATTTT. Translation gives CASSVRQGGPTDTQYF. The chain has TRBV25-1 and TRBJ2-3; 9 bases line up with TRBD1. V lost 4 bases and J lost 2; bases outside the gene matches: 7. The germline gives CDR1 MGHDK, CDR2 SYGVNS. This CDR3 contains 16 residues.

For the CDR3, the DNA is TGTGCCAGCAGCTTGCCGAGGGGAACTAATGAAAAACTGTTTTTT. Translation gives CASSLPRGTNEKLFF. The chain links TRBV5-5 to TRBJ1-4; TRBD1 might be the D (5 bases). In germline, CDR1 is SGHKS, CDR2 YYEKEE (reference sequence). With 1 base removed from V and 1 base from J, the gap between germline ends came to 8 bases. The CDR3 consists of 15 residues.

This clone was seen just once. The V and J genes are TRBV6-1 and TRBJ1-5; perhaps TRBD1 as D (5 bases). Germline V CDR1 and CDR2: MNHNS, SASEGT. Trimming removed 3 bases at V and 3 bases at J, with 15 bases between. The CDR3 extends over 16 amino acids. CDR3 nucleotides: TGTGCCAGCAGTGATAAGGGGAGGAGGGTCAATCAGCCCCAGCATTTT. Protein sequence: CASSDKGRRVNQPQHF.

The chain employs TRBV6-4 and TRBJ2-1, with D perhaps matching TRBD1 (6 bases). V was cut by 2 bases and J by 5 bases, with 7 bases left in between. The CDR3 consists of 13 residues. Germline V gene data show CDR1 as MRHNA and CDR2 as SNTAGT. The CDR3 region has the DNA TGTGCCAGCAGTGACCGGGACAACAATGAGCAGTTCTTC. Encoded protein: CASSDRDNNEQFF.

CDR3 DNA sequence: TGCAGTGCTAGCAGGAACACTGAAGCTTTCTTT. The encoded protein is CSASRNTEAFF. The genes are TRBV20-1 and TRBJ1-1; unclear D gene. The CDR3 length is 11 residues. V was clipped by 3 bases and J by 1 base, with 3 bases between them. Germline CDR1 DFQATT, CDR2 SNEGSKA (reference sequence).

The CDR3: CASSYRQNLYGYTF. In nucleotides, the CDR3 is TGTGCCAGCAGTTACCGACAGAACCTCTATGGCTACACCTTC. The chain recombines TRBV6-5 with TRBJ1-2, with D possibly TRBD1 on 5 matching bases. Germline CDR1 and CDR2: MNHEY and SVGAGI. Trimming took off 2 bases at V and 4 bases at J, with 11 bases between the two ends. This CDR3 has 14 residues.

The V call is TRBV5-1, the J call TRBJ2-5, with D possibly matching TRBD2 (5 bases). Germline CDR1 and CDR2: SGHRS and YFSETQ. The CDR3 spans 14 residues. Trimming took 4 bases from V and 0 from J, leaving 10 bases between them. The DNA of the CDR3 is TGCGCCAGCAGCGTTTTCGGGGACCAAGAGACCCAGTACTTC. This gives the protein CASSVFGDQETQYF.

The gene calls are TRBV9 and TRBJ2-3; unclear D gene. V dropped 0 bases and J dropped 2 bases, with 19 bases sitting between them. CDR3 size: 18 residues. Germline lookup yields CDR1 SGDLS and CDR2 YYNGEE. The CDR3 loop is CASSVGGASIRPTDTQYF. CDR3 bases: TGTGCCAGCAGCGTAGGAGGTGCGAGTATTAGGCCCACAGATACGCAGTATTTT.